This T cell receptor (beta chain) originates from a study of blood T cell repertoires in COVID-19. Study summary: Specimens from acute and convalescent COVID-19 originated in the United States, Italy and Spain.

Clones were sequenced by immunoSEQ multiplex PCR, and TCRdb holds only the in-frame ones, with some missing. Of more than 60,000 clones detected, around nine tenths appear once; the ten largest clones hold 4.9%. Sequencing was done on a sample of peripheral blood. This clonotype was obtained from an elderly woman with active or convalescent COVID-19.

CDR3 protein: CTSSPLSGLAARGGYNEQFF. The CDR3 DNA sequence: TGCACCAGCAGCCCCCTAAGCGGACTAGCTGCCCGGGGGGGTTACAATGAGCAGTTCTTC. The chain couples TRBV1 to TRBJ2-1; the D call in the table, TRBD2, was not verified against the DNA. TRBV1 has pseudogene status. The CDR3 has 20 amino acids.